This T cell receptor beta chain comes out of a study of blood T cell repertoires in COVID-19. Study-level information: COVID-19 samples collected from the United States, Italy and Spain covered acute and convalescent phases. Sample material is recorded as cDNA or gDNA derived from T cells, B-cell-depleted T cells, or PBMCs.

As processed by the authors: Amplification of reference gene primers provided the estimated nucleated cell counts. The data were produced by immunoSEQ multiplex PCR, yet TCRdb's version contains in-frame clones alone and is incomplete. The V and J calls and clone size were taken over from that table, and D and trimming were inferred from the DNA. The table lists some 670,000 clones, just under 90% of them singletons. This TCR was sampled from a woman under 30 with acute or convalescent COVID-19. Sequencing input: peripheral blood.

The CDR3 DNA follows: TGTGCCAGCAGCTCCCGGACTACAACCCTACTGGGAGATACGCAGTATTTT. Translated, it gives CASSSRTTTLLGDTQYF. V and J are TRBV9 and TRBJ2-3, with D perhaps matching TRBD2 (6 bases). The length of the CDR3 is 17 residues. The germline gives CDR1 SGDLS, CDR2 YYNGEE. The ends were cut back, 4 bases at V and 5 bases at J, with 23 bases in the middle. Full variable domain (rest looked up from reference TRBV9 and TRBJ2-3): DSGVTQTPKHLITATGQRVTLRCSPRSGDLSVYWYQQSLDQGLQFLIQYYNGEERAKGNILERFSAQQFPDLHSELNLSSLELGDSALYFCASSSRTTTLLGDTQYFGPGTRLTVL.